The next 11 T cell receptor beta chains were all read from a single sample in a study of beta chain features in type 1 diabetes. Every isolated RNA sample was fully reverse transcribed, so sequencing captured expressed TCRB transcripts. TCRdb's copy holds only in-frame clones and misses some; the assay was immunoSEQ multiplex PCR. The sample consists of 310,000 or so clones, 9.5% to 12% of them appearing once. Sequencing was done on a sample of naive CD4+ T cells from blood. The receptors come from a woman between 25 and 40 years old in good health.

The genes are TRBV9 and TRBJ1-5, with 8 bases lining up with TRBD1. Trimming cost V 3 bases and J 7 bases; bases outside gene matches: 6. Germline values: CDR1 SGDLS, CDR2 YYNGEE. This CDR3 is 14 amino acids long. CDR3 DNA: TGTGCCAGCAGCGGAGGACAGGGTGAACAGCCCCAGCATTTT. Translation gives CASSGGQGEQPQHF.

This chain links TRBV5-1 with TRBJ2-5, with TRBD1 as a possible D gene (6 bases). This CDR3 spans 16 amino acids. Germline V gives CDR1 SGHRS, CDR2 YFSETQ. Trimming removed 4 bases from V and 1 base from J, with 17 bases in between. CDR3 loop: CASSAALQGSQETQYF. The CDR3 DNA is TGCGCCAGCAGCGCGGCCTTACAGGGAAGCCAAGAGACCCAGTACTTC.

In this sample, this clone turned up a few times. The CDR3 DNA follows: TGTGCCAGCAGCTTTTGGGGCCAGAGCTCCTACGAGCAGTACTTC. Translated, it gives CASSFWGQSSYEQYF. The rearrangement uses TRBV13 and TRBJ2-7, with D possibly matching TRBD1 (5 bases). CDR1 and CDR2 (germline): PRHDT, FYEKMQ (reference sequence). The ends were cut back, 3 bases at V and 0 bases at J, with 12 bases in the middle. The CDR3 runs to 15 residues.

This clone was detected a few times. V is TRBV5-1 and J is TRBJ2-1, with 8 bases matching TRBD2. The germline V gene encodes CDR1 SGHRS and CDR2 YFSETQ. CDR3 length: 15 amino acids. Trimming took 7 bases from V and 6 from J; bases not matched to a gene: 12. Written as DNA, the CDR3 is TGCGCCAGCTCCCCTACTCGCGGGAGGTTCAATGAGCAGTTCTTC. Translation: CASSPTRGRFNEQFF.

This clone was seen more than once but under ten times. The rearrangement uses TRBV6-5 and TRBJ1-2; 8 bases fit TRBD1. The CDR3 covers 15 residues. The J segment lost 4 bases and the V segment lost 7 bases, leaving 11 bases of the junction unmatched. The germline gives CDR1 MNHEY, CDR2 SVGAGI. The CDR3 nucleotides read TGTGCCAGCACCCCGGGACAGGCGTGGCTCTATGGCTACACCTTC. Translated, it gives CASTPGQAWLYGYTF.

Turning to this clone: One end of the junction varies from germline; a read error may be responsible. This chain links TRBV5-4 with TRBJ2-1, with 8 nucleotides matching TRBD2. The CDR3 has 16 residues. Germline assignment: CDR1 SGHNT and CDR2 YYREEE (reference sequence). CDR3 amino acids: CASSPGGAGRYSEQFF. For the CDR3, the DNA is TGTGCCAGCAGCCCGGGGGGGGCAGGACGCTACAGTGAGCAGTTCTTC. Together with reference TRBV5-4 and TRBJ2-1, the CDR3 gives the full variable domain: ETGVTQSPTHLIKTRGQQVTLRCSSQSGHNTVSWYQQALGQGPQFIFQYYREEENGRGNFPPRFSGLQFPNYSSELNVNALELDDSALYLCASSPGGAGRYSEQFFGPGTRLTVL.

The CDR3 DNA reads as TGTGCCAGCAGCCAAGATCTCATCAGGACTAGCGGGGTCTACGAGCAGTACTTC. Protein product: CASSQDLIRTSGVYEQYF. V usage is TRBV14 and J usage is TRBJ2-7; 12 positions agree with TRBD2. After removal of 0 bases from V and 3 bases from J, the junction contained 9 bases not matched to a gene. The CDR3 totals 18 residues. Germline loops: CDR1 SGHDN, CDR2 FVKESK.

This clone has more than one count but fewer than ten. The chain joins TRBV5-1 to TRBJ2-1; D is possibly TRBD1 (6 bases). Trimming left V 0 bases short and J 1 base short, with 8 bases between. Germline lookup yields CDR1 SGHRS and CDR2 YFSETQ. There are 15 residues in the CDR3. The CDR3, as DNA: TGCGCCAGCAGCTTGGACAGGGCGTCCTACAATGAGCAGTTCTTC. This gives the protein CASSLDRASYNEQFF.

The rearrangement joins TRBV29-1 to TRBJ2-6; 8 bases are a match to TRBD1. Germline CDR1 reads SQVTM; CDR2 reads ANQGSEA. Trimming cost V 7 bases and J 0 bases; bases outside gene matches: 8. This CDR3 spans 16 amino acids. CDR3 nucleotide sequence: TGCAGCGCGCGACAGGGGAGCGTCTCTGGGGCCAACGTCCTGACTTTC. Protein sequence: CSARQGSVSGANVLTF.

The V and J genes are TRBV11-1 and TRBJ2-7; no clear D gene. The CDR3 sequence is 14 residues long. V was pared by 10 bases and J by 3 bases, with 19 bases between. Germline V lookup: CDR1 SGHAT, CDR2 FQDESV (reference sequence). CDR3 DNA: TGTGCCACCAGAGGCTTAGACGACAACTACGAGCAGTACTTC. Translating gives CATRGLDDNYEQYF.

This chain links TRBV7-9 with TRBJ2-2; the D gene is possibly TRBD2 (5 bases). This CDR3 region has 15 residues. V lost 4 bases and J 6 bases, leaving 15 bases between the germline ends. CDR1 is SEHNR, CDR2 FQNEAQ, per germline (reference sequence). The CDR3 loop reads CASSYGIYDSGELFF. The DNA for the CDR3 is TGTGCCAGCAGCTACGGGATCTATGACTCCGGGGAGCTGTTTTTT.